This paragraph covers one T cell receptor beta chain sequence. No antigen is known for it. This sample is drawn from a study of T-cell memory formation after mild COVID-19. The V gene's germline CDR1 is DFQATT and CDR2 SNEGSKA (reference sequence). The CDR3 runs 12 residues. Deletions cut 7 bases from V and 0 bases from J, with 6 bases between. Via MiXCR, TCRdb re-called the 5' RACE reads, giving one row per CDR3 protein. The sample comprises 150,000 to 200,000 distinct CDR3 sequences, 30% to 35% of which are singletons, and approximately 12% rests with the top ten. Study results and limitations: For contracting clones, CD4+ ones sat mainly in CM and EM, CD8+ in EMRA.

The clonotype was recovered from an adult woman who had mild COVID-19 (a few samples of this study predate the infection). Cell type and time point are not known. The chain employs TRBV20-1 and TRBJ2-2; no reliable D call. Sequenced sample: PBMCs or a T cell subset sorted from them (not recorded which). The CDR3 DNA reads as TGCAGTGTGCTAACGAACACCGGGGAGCTGTTTTTT. This encodes CSVLTNTGELFF.